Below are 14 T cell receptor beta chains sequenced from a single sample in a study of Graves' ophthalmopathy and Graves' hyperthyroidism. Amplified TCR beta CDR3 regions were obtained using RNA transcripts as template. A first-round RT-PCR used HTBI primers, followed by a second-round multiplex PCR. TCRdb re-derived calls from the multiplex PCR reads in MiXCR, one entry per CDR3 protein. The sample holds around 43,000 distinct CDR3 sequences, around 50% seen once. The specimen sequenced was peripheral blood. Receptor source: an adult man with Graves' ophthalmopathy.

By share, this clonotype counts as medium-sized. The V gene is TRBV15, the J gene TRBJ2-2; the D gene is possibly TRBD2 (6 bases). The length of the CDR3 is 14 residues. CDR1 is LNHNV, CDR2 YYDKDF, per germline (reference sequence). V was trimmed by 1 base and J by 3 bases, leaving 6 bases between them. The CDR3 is CATSRAGDTGELFF. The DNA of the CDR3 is TGTGCCACCAGCAGAGCGGGAGACACCGGGGAGCTGTTTTTT.

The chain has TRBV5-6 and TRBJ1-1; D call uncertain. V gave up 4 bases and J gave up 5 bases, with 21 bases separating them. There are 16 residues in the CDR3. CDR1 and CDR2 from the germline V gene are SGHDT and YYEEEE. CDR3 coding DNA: TGTGCCAGCAGCCTCGGCGCGGACGGGGTTAGGACTGAAGCTTTCTTT. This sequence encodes CASSLGADGVRTEAFF.

The DNA of the CDR3 is TGTGCCAGCAGTGGCCCGGGACAGGCTGAAGCTTTCTTT. The encoded protein is CASSGPGQAEAFF. This chain links TRBV6-7 with TRBJ1-1, with 8 bases fitting TRBD1. TRBV6-7 is noted as an ORF with a role that remains uncertain. The CDR3 length is 13 residues. J lost 6 bases, V lost 5 bases, and 5 bases had no gene match.

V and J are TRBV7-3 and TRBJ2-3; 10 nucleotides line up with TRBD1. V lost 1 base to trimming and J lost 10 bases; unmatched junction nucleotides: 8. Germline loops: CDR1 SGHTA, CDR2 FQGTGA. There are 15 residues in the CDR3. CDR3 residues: CASSLMTGGGDAQYF. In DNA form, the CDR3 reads TGTGCCAGCAGCTTAATGACAGGGGGCGGGGATGCGCAGTATTTT.

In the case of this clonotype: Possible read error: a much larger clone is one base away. The CDR3 protein is CAYQLGVGSPLHF. Written as DNA, the CDR3 is TGTGCCTACCAACTGGGAGTTGGGTCACCCCTCCACTTT. V is TRBV30 and J is TRBJ1-6, with D unresolved. This CDR3 is built from 13 residues. Germline-derived CDR1 and CDR2 are GTSNPN and SVGIG (reference sequence). V shed 7 bases and J shed 10 bases, with 17 bases lying between them.

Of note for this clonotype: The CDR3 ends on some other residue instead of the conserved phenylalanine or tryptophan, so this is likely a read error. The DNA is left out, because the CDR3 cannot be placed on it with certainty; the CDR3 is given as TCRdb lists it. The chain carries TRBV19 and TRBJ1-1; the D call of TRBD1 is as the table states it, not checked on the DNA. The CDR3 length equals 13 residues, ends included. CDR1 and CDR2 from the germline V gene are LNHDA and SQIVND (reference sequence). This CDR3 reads CASSNRGGTEAFL.

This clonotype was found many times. The CDR3 region is CASSAGGGVGENSPLHF. CDR3 bases: TGTGCCAGCAGCGCCGGGGGTGGGGTAGGGGAGAATTCACCCCTCCACTTT. The chain is built from TRBV6-1 and TRBJ1-6; weak D call: TRBD1 (5 bases). Trimming took off 6 bases at V and 7 bases at J, with 22 bases between the two ends. CDR1 and CDR2 from the germline V gene are MNHNS and SASEGT. The CDR3 has 17 amino acids.

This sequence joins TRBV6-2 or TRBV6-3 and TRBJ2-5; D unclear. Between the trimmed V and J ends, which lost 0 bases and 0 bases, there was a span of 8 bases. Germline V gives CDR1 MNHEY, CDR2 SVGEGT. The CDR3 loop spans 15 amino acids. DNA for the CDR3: TGTGCCAGCAGTTACTCTCAGCTGAACCAAGAGACCCAGTACTTC. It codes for CASSYSQLNQETQYF.

The DNA of the CDR3 is TGCAGTGTTGGGACTGAGACAGATACGCAGTATTTT. It encodes CSVGTETDTQYF. V gene TRBV20-1 combines with J gene TRBJ2-3, with a weak D call TRBD2 (6 bases). The CDR3 extends over 12 amino acids. Germline V CDR1 and CDR2: DFQATT, SNEGSKA (reference sequence). The ends were cut back, 7 bases at V and 3 bases at J, with 11 bases in the middle.

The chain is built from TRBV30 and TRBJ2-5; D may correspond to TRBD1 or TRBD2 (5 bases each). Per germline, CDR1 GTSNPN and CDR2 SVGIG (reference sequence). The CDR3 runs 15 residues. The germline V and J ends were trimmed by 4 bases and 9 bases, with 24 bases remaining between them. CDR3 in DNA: TGTGCCTGGACCCCTCGAGGGTTGGCCAGGGAGTCCCAGTACTTC. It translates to CAWTPRGLARESQYF.

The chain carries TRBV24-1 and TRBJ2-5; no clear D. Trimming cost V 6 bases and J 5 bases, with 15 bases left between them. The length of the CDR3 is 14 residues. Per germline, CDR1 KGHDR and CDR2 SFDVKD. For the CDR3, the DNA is TGTGCCACCAGTTCGGCGGAACTACCGGAGACCCAGTACTTC. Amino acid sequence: CATSSAELPETQYF.

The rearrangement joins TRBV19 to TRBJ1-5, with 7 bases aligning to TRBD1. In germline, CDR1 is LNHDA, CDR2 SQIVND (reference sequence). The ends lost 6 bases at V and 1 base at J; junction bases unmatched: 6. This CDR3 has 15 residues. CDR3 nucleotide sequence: TGTGCCAGTAGAAGGGGGGGACAGAGCAATCAGCCCCAGCATTTT. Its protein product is CASRRGGQSNQPQHF. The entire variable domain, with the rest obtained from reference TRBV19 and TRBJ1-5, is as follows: DGGITQSPKYLFRKEGQNVTLSCEQNLNHDAMYWYRQDPGQGLRLIYYSQIVNDFQKGDIAEGYSVSREKKESFPLTVTSAQKNPTAFYLCASRRGGQSNQPQHFGDGTRLSIL.

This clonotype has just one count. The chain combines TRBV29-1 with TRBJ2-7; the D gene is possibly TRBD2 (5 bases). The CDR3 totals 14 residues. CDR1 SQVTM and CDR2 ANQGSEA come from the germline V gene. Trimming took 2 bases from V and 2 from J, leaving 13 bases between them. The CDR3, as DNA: TGCAGCGTTGAAATCCGGCTCGGGACCTACGAGCAGTACTTC. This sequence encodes CSVEIRLGTYEQYF.

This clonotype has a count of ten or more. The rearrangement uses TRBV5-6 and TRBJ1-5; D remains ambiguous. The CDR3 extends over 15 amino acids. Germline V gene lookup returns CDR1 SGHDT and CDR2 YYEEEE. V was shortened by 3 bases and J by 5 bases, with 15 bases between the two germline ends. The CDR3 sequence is CASSSMGLVDQPQHF. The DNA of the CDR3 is TGTGCCAGCAGCTCGATGGGCCTAGTCGATCAGCCCCAGCATTTT.